Each of the 6 T cell receptor beta chains below was sequenced from the same sample in a study of tumor and adjacent non-tumor tissue in lung cancer (dated by TCRdb to about 2018). Bulk unsorted tissue served as the source for RNA extraction, and RNA quality was assessed using a NanoDrop ND-1000 and an Agilent 2100. Normal lung samples were distant non-tumor tissue taken more than 3 cm from the tumor edge. Libraries were built with multiplex PCR. TCRdb names Illumina HiSeq 2500 as the instrument used. TCRbeta libraries were constructed through three rounds of nested PCR with primers (Table S4) according to protocols adapted from ARM-PCR. Using fastp trimming at Q25 and MiXCR clonotype assembly, TCRdb reanalyzed the public sequencing data and kept in-frame beta chains. One record per CDR3 amino acid sequence lists the most common genes and DNA. The sample records 80,000 to 100,000 distinct CDR3 sequences, 75% to 85% of which are singletons. Of the sample, 30% is held by the ten largest clones.

Sequenced input: distant non-tumor lung tissue. All receptors derive from a man in his sixties with small cell lung cancer.

About this clonotype: This may come from a read error, since a much larger clone is one base off. The rearrangement uses TRBV7-9 and TRBJ1-1; D gene ambiguous. Germline CDR1 SEHNR, CDR2 FQNEAQ (reference sequence). The CDR3 totals 11 residues. The CDR3 region has the DNA TGTGTCAGCCGGGATAACACTGAAGCTTTCTTT. Translation: CVSRDNTEAFF.

A remark on this clonotype: At one end, the junction sequence differs from germline, possibly due to a read error. J is TRBJ2-5 and V is TRBV4-2, with D possibly TRBD1 on 6 matching bases. The CDR3 spans 15 residues. CDR1 is LGHNA and CDR2 is YNFKEQ in the germline V gene. This CDR3 is CAGSPGAGYQETQYF. The DNA for the CDR3 is TGTGCCGGCAGCCCAGGGGCAGGGTACCAAGAGACCCAGTACTTC.

As concerns this clonotype: A read error may produce the germline difference seen at one junction end. This sequence joins TRBV12-3 or TRBV12-4 and TRBJ2-5, with D possibly TRBD2 on 6 matching bases. The CDR3 has 13 residues. The CDR3 region is CVSSLGREVAQYF. The CDR3 DNA follows: TGTGTCAGCAGTTTGGGGCGGGAAGTGGCCCAATACTTC.

The table lists this clonotype with many counts. The genes are TRBV28 and TRBJ2-7; TRBD1 matches 7 bases. This CDR3 is 16 amino acids long. V dropped 5 bases and J dropped 3; count of bases not matched to a gene: 13. Germline V gene data show CDR1 as MDHEN and CDR2 as SYDVKM. The CDR3 sequence is CASSPTRDSWGYEQYF. CDR3 in DNA: TGTGCCAGCAGTCCGACCCGGGACAGCTGGGGCTACGAGCAGTACTTC.

Comments on this clonotype: This sequence may be a read error, since a much larger clone differs from it by one base. Here the CDR3 DNA reads TGTGTCTGGAGTCCCCAGACTGGAGCGACCCAGTACTTC. It yields the protein CVWSPQTGATQYF. The V call is TRBV30, the J call TRBJ2-5; D unresolved. CDR1 is GTSNPN, CDR2 SVGIG, per germline (reference sequence). The CDR3 is made up of 13 amino acids.

A remark on this clonotype: A junction end diverges from the germline sequence, so it may reflect a read error. The chain has TRBV29-1 and TRBJ2-5; D perhaps matches TRBD2 (5 bases). Germline values: CDR1 SQVTM, CDR2 ANQGSEA. The CDR3 is 14 amino acids. CDR3 nucleotide sequence: TGCAGCGTTTGGGTACCCGGAAAGGGAGAGACCCAATACTTC. Its translation is CSVWVPGKGETQYF.